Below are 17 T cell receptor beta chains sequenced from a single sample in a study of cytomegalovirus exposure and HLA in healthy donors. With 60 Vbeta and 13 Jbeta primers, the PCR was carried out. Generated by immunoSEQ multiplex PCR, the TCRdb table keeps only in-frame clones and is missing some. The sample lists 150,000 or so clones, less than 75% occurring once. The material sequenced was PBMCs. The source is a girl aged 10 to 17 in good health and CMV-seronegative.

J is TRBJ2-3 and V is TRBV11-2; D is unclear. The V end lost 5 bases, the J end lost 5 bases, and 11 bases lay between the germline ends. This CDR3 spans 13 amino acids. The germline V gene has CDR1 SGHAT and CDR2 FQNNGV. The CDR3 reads CASSPHNRDTQYF. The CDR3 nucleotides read TGTGCCAGCAGCCCCCATAATAGAGATACGCAGTATTTT.

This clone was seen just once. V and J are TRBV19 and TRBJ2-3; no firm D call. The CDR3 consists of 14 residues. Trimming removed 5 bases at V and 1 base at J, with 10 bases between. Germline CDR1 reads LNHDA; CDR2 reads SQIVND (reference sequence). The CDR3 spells CASSWATRTDTQYF. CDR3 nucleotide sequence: TGTGCCAGTAGTTGGGCGACCCGCACAGATACGCAGTATTTT.

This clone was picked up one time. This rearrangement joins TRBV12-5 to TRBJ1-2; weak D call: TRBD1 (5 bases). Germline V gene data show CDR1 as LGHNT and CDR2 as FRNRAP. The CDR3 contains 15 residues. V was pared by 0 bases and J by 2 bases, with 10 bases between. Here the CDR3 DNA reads TGTGCTAGTGGTTTGGTACTGACAGAGAACTATGGCTACACCTTC. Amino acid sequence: CASGLVLTENYGYTF.

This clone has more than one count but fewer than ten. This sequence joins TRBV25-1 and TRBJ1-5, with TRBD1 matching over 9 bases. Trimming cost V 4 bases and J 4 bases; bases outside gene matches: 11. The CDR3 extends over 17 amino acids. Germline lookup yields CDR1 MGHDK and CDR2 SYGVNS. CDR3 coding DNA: TGTGCCAGCAGTGGAGCTACAGGGGGCGCCGGGAATCAGCCCCAGCATTTT. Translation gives CASSGATGGAGNQPQHF.

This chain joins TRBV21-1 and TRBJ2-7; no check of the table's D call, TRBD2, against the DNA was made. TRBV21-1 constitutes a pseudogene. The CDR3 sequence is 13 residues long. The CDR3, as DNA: TGTGCCAGCAGCCCCTGGCGGGATGACGAGCAGTACTTC. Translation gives CASSPWRDDEQYF.

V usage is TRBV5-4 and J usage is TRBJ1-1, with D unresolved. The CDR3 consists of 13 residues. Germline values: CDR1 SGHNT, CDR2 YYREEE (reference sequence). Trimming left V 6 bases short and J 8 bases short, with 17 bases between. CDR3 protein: CASKRSGTMEAFF. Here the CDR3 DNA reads TGTGCCAGCAAAAGAAGCGGTACGATGGAAGCTTTCTTT.

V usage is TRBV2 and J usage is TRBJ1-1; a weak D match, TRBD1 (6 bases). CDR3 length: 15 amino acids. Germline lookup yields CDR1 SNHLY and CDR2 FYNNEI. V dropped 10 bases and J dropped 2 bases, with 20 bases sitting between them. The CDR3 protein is CATITGKNSNTEAFF. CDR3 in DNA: TGTGCCACCATTACAGGGAAAAACTCTAACACTGAAGCTTTCTTT. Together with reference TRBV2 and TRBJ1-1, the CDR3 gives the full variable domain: EPEVTQTPSHQVTQMGQEVILRCVPISNHLYFYWYRQILGQKVEFLVSFYNNEISEKSEIFDDQFSVERPDGSNFTLKIRSTKLEDSAMYFCATITGKNSNTEAFFGQGTRLTVV.

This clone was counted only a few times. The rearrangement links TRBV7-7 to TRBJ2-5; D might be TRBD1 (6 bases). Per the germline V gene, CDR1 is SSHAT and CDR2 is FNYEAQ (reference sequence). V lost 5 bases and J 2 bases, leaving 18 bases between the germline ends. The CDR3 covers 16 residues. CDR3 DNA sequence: TGTGCCAGCAGCCCATCGCTTGACAGGATACAAGAGACCCAGTACTTC. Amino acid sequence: CASSPSLDRIQETQYF.

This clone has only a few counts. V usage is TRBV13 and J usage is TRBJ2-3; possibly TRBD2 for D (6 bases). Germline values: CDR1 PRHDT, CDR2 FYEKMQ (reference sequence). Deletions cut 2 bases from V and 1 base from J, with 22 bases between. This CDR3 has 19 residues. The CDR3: CASSLRPFEGRYGTDTQYF. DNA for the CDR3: TGTGCCAGCAGCTTACGTCCTTTTGAAGGGAGGTATGGCACAGATACGCAGTATTTT. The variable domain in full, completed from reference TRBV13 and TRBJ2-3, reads AAGVIQSPRHLIKEKRETATLKCYPIPRHDTVYWYQQGPGQDPQFLISFYEKMQSDKGSIPDRFSAQQFSDYHSELNMSSLELGDSALYFCASSLRPFEGRYGTDTQYFGPGTRLTVL.

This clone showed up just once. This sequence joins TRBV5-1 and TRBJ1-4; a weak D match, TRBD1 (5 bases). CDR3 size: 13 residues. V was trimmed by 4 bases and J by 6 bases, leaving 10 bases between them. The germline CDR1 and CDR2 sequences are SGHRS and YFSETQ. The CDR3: CASSPGTYEKLFF. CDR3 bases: TGCGCCAGCAGCCCCGGGACTTATGAAAAACTGTTTTTT.

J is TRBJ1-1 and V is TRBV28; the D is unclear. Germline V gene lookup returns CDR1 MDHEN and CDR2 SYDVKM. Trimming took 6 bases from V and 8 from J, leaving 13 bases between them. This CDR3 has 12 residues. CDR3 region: CASRAGSWEAFF. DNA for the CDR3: TGTGCCAGCAGGGCCGGGTCGTGGGAAGCTTTCTTT.

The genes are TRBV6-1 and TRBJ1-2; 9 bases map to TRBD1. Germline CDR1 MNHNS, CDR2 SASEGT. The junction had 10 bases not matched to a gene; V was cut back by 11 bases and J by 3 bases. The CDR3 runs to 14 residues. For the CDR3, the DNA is TGTGCCCCGTACCCGGGACAGGGTGACTATGGCTACACCTTC. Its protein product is CAPYPGQGDYGYTF.

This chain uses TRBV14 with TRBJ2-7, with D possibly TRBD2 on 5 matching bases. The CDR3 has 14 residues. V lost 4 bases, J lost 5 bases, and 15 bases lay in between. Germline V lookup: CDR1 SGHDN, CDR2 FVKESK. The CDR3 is CASSPLGLTDEQYF. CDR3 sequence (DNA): TGTGCCAGCAGCCCCCTCGGACTCACCGACGAGCAGTACTTC.

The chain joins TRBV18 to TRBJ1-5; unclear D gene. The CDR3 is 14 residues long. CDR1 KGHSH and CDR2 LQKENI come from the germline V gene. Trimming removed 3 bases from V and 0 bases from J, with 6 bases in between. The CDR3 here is CASSPENSNQPQHF. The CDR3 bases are TGTGCCAGCTCACCTGAGAATAGCAATCAGCCCCAGCATTTT.

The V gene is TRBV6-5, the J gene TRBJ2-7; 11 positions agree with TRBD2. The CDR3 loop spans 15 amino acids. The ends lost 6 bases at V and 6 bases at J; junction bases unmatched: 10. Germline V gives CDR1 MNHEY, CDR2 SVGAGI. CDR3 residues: CASSRTSGRTSEQYF. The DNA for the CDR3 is TGTGCCAGCAGCCGGACTAGCGGGCGAACCAGCGAGCAGTACTTC.

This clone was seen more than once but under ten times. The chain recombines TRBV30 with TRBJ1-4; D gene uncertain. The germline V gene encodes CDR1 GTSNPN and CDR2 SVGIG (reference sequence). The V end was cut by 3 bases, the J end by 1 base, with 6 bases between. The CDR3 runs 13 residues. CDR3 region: CAWSSVTNEKLFF. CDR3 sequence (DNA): TGTGCCTGGAGCTCAGTAACTAATGAAAAACTGTTTTTT.

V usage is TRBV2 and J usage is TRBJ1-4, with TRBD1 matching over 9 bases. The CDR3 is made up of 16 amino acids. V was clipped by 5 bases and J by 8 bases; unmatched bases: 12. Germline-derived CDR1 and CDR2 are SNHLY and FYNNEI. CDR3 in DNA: TGTGCCAGCAGTAAAAAGGGGACAGGGTGGGGAGAAAAACTGTTTTTT. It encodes CASSKKGTGWGEKLFF.